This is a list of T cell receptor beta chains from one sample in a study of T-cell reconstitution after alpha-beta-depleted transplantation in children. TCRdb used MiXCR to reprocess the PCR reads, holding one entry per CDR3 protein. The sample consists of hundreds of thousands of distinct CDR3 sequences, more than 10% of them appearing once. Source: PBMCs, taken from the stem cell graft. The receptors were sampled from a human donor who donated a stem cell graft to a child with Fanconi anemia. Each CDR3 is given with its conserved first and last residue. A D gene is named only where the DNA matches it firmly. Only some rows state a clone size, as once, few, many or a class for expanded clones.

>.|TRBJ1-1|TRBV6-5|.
TGTGCCAGCAGTTCCCACCCGACACCTAACACTGAAGCTTTCTTT
CASSSHPTPNTEAFF
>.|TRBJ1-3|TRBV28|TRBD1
TGTGCCAGCATCCGACAGGGGGCTGGAAACACCATATATTTT
CASIRQGAGNTIYF
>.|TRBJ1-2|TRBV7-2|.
TGTGCCAGCAGCCCTAAACCCGGGCGGAGGAGTGCGGCAGACACCTTC
CASSPKPGRRSAADTF
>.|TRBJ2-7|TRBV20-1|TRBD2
TGCAGTGCTAGGGTGACTAGCGGGGCTCTGCGTTACGAGCAGTACTTC
CSARVTSGALRYEQYF
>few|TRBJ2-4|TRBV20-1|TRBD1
TGCAGTGCTACGATCCAGGGGGCAGGGGCAATTCAGTACTTC
CSATIQGAGAIQYF
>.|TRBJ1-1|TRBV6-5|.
TGTGCCAGCAGTCCCCGGGCAGGGTGGAATGAAGCTTTCTTT
CASSPRAGWNEAFF
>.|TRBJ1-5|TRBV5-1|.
TGCGCCAGCAGCTTGGAGCCTATACCAAATCAGCCCCAGCATTTT
CASSLEPIPNQPQHF
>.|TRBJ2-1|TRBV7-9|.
TGTGCCAGCCTAGGAGGGGGCGTTAGCTACAATGAGCAGTTCTTC
CASLGGGVSYNEQFF
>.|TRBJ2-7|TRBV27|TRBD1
TGTGCCAGCAGTTTCCGCCCGGACAGGGGTTCCTACGAGCAGTACTTC
CASSFRPDRGSYEQYF
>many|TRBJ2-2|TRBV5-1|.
TGCGCCAGCAGCTTGTTCCAGACGAACACCGGGGAGCTGTTTTTT
CASSLFQTNTGELFF
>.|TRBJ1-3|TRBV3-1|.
TGTGCCAGCAGCCAAGATGGATCGCAGAGCTCTGGAAACACCATATATTTT
CASSQDGSQSSGNTIYF